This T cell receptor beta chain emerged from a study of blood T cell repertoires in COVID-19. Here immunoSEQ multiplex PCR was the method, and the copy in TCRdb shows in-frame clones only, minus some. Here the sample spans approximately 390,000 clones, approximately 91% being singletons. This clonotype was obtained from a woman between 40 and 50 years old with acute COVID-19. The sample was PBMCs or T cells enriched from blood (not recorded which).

Here the CDR3 DNA reads TGTGCCAGCAACTCCGCGGACAGGGGCTACAATGAGCAGTTCTTC. Amino acid sequence: CASNSADRGYNEQFF. V usage is TRBV5-4 and J usage is TRBJ2-1; 9 bases line up with TRBD1. This CDR3 is built from 15 residues. Per germline, CDR1 SGHNT and CDR2 YYREEE (reference sequence). Germline trimming cut 6 bases from V and 3 bases from J; bases unmatched to any gene: 7.